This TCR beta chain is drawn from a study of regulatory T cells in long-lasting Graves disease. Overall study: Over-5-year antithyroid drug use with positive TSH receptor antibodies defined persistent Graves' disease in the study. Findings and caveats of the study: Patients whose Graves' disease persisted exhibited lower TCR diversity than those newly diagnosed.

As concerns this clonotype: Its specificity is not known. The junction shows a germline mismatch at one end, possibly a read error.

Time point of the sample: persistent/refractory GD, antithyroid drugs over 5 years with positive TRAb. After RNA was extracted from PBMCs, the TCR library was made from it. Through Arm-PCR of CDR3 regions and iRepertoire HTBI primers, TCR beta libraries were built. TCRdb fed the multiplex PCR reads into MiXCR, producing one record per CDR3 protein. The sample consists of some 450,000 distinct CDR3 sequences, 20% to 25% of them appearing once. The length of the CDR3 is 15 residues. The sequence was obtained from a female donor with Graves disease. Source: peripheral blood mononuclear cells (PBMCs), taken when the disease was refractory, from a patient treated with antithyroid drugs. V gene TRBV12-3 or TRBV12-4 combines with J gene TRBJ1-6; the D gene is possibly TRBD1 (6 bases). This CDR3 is CASSLARGGNSLLHF. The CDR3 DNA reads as TGTGCCAGCAGTTTAGCCAGGGGAGGAAATTCACTCCTCCACTTT.